The T cell receptor beta chain described here comes from a study of control samples from healthy donors and cancer patients. The germline CDR1 and CDR2 sequences are MNHEY and SVGAGI. The CDR3 consists of 14 residues. With 6 bases clipped from V and 7 bases from J, the junction kept 11 bases outside the gene matches. The protocol was immunoSEQ multiplex PCR, while the TCRdb copy is restricted to in-frame clones and leaves out a portion. The profile shows 98,000 or so clones, 88% of them singletons. The genes are TRBV6-5 and TRBJ2-7; 8 nucleotides agree with TRBD1. The clonotype originates from a woman in her 70s in good health. The specimen was blood. CDR3 nucleotides: TGTGCCAGCAGGGCCGGACAGGGTTCAGGGGAGCAGTACTTC. Its translation: CASRAGQGSGEQYF.